Each of the 12 T cell receptor beta chains below was sequenced from the same sample in a study of technical replicates of blood from a handful of donors. The protocol was immunoSEQ multiplex PCR, while the TCRdb copy is restricted to in-frame clones and leaves out a portion. The sample gives tens of thousands of clones, 85% to 90% of which show up once; 4.6% is in the top ten. Source material: PBMCs. The source is a human donor in good health. Some clones in this sample may be carry-over from other donors' samples.

The V call is TRBV7-9, the J call TRBJ2-5, with TRBD1 identical over 7 bases. Germline values: CDR1 SEHNR, CDR2 FQNEAQ (reference sequence). There are 14 residues in the CDR3. V trimming: 6 bases; J trimming: 1 base; junction bases outside the gene matches: 5. CDR3 nucleotides: TGTGCCAGCAGGACAGGGACGGCCCAAGAGACCCAGTACTTC. It specifies CASRTGTAQETQYF.

The chain uses TRBV2 and TRBJ2-7, with D tentatively TRBD2 (6 bases). CDR1 SNHLY and CDR2 FYNNEI come from the germline V gene. This CDR3 contains 13 residues. V shed 6 bases and J shed 3 bases, with 12 bases lying between them. CDR3 coding DNA: TGTGCCAGCAGCCGGGACTCAAACTACGAGCAGTACTTC. Translation gives CASSRDSNYEQYF.

The rearrangement joins TRBV6-6 to TRBJ1-2, with 11 bases aligning to TRBD1. The CDR3 sequence is 14 residues long. With V trimmed by 5 bases and J by 8 bases, 7 bases remained unmatched. Germline-derived CDR1 and CDR2 are MNHNY and SVGAGI (reference sequence). CDR3 in amino acids: CASSSEGTGGGYTF. The CDR3 DNA sequence: TGTGCCAGCAGTAGCGAAGGGACAGGGGGGGGCTACACCTTC.

The chain joins TRBV6-5 to TRBJ2-7; 11 bases are a match to TRBD1. This CDR3 is 15 amino acids long. J gave up 2 bases and V 5 bases, and 5 bases lay outside the gene matches. In germline, CDR1 is MNHEY, CDR2 SVGAGI. DNA of the CDR3: TGTGCCAGCAGTCCCGGGACAGGGGGGACCTACGAGCAGTACTTC. This gives the protein CASSPGTGGTYEQYF.

The chain recombines TRBV4-3 with TRBJ1-5; the D is unclear. Germline V CDR1 and CDR2: LGHNA, YSLEER. The CDR3 length is 15 residues. Deletions cut 0 bases from V and 4 bases from J, with 10 bases between. The CDR3 DNA reads TGCGCCAGCAGCCAAGAAGTTGGCAGAAATCAGCCCCAGCATTTT. This encodes CASSQEVGRNQPQHF.

V and J are TRBV27 and TRBJ2-1; 9 nucleotides align to TRBD2. The V and J ends lost 9 bases and 4 bases, in that order; junction bases with no gene match: 4. Germline lookup yields CDR1 MNHEY and CDR2 SMNVEV (reference sequence). The CDR3 is 13 amino acids. CDR3 sequence: CASRREGYNEQFF. For the CDR3, the DNA is TGTGCCAGTCGGCGGGAGGGGTACAATGAGCAGTTCTTC.

The J gene is TRBJ2-7, the V gene TRBV4-3; 8 positions match TRBD2. Unmatched junction bases numbered 5, after V lost 2 bases and J lost 2 bases. The CDR3 covers 15 residues. Per the germline V gene, CDR1 is LGHNA and CDR2 is YSLEER. The CDR3 nucleotides are TGCGCCAGCAGCCAACAAAGCGGGAGTCCCTACGAGCAGTACTTC. Translating it yields CASSQQSGSPYEQYF.

V usage is TRBV6-6 and J usage is TRBJ2-5; 8 nucleotides agree with TRBD2. The CDR3 covers 16 residues. Germline CDR1 reads MNHNY; CDR2 reads SVGAGI (reference sequence). J lost 5 bases, V lost 2 bases, and 10 bases had no gene match. CDR3 sequence (DNA): TGTGCCAGCAGTTACCTCCGGGGGGGTTGGGGGGAGACCCAGTACTTC. It translates to CASSYLRGGWGETQYF.

This chain joins TRBV11-3 and TRBJ2-2; D is ambiguous. Germline V CDR1 and CDR2: SGHNT, YENEEA. The V gene lost 4 bases and the J gene lost 6 bases, with 9 bases spanning the gap. This CDR3 region has 13 residues. DNA of the CDR3: TGTGCCAGCAGCTCCCCGCGGTCCGGGGAGCTGTTTTTT. Amino acid sequence: CASSSPRSGELFF.

This clone appeared a single time. This chain's CDR3 is CASGSGSSYEQYF. The CDR3 nucleotides read TGTGCCAGCGGTTCGGGTAGCTCCTACGAGCAGTACTTC. The genes are TRBV7-9 and TRBJ2-7; D remains ambiguous. CDR3 size: 13 residues. The germline V gene has CDR1 SEHNR and CDR2 FQNEAQ (reference sequence). V was trimmed by 8 bases and J by 0 bases, leaving 11 bases between them.

This chain's CDR3 is CASSKQGVYNEQFF. The CDR3 DNA reads as TGTGCCAGCAGTAAACAGGGTGTCTACAATGAGCAGTTCTTC. V is TRBV6-5 and J is TRBJ2-1, with a tentative D call TRBD1 (6 bases). Germline CDR1 and CDR2: MNHEY and SVGAGI. The CDR3 sequence is 14 residues long. V shed 5 bases and J shed 3 bases, with 11 bases lying between them.

The rearrangement uses TRBV2 and TRBJ1-2; D is undetermined. Trimming shortened V by 9 bases and J by 5 bases, and 13 bases separated the two germline ends. Germline assignment: CDR1 SNHLY and CDR2 FYNNEI. This CDR3 comprises 12 residues. Here the CDR3 reads CASGAGWYGYTF. For the CDR3, the DNA is TGTGCCAGTGGAGCGGGGTGGTATGGCTACACCTTC.